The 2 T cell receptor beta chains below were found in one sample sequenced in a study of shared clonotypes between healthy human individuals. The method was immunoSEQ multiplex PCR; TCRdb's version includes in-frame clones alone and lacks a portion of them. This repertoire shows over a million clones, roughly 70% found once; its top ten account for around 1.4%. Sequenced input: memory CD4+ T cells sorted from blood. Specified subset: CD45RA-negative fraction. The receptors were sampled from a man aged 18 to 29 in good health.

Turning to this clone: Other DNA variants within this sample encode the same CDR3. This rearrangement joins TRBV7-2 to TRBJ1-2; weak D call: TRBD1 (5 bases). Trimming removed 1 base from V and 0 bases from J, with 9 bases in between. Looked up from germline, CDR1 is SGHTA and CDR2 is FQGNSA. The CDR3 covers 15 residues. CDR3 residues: CASSLGQGANYGYTF. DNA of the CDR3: TGTGCCAGCAGCTTAGGGCAGGGAGCTAACTATGGCTACACCTTC.

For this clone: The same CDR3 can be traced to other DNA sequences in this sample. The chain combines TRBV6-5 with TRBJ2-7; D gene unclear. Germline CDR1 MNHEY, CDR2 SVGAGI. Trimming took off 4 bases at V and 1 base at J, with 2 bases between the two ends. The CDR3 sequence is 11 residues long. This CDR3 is CASSFSYEQYF. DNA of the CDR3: TGTGCCAGCAGTTTTTCCTACGAGCAGTACTTC.